The rows below give T cell receptor beta chains drawn from one sample of a study of T cell changes during pregnancy in multiple sclerosis. Sequencing used immunoSEQ multiplex PCR; TCRdb keeps in-frame clones, though not all of them. The repertoire includes approximately 60,000 clones, roughly 94% of them detected once, and about 0.21% sits in the top ten. The sample in question was CD4+ T cells from peripheral blood mononuclear cells, obtained in the second trimester of pregnancy. Receptors were obtained from a female donor with multiple sclerosis, enrolled in a pregnancy study. Each CDR3 is given with its conserved first and last residue. Fields, in order: clone size, J gene, V gene, D gene, CDR3 DNA, CDR3 protein. D genes are given only for firm matches. The size field is filled for only some rows; it gives once, few, many or a size class.

few TRBJ2-3 TRBV18 NA TGTGCCAGCTCCCAGGGGGGAGATACGCAGTATTTT CASSQGGDTQYF
NA TRBJ2-7 TRBV2 NA TGTGCCAGCCACGAGGGTAGGTCCTACGAGCAGTACTTC CASHEGRSYEQYF
NA TRBJ1-2 TRBV30 NA TGTGCCTGGAGTCCTGCCCCGGGGTATGGCTACACCTTC CAWSPAPGYGYTF
NA TRBJ2-1 TRBV6-5 TRBD1 TGTGCCAGCAGTTACTCCGGACAGGAAGTTCAGTTCTTC CASSYSGQEVQFF
NA TRBJ1-1 TRBV2 NA TGTGCCAGCAAGGCGGGACCGAACACTGAAGCTTTCTTT CASKAGPNTEAFF
NA TRBJ1-4 TRBV30 TRBD1 TGTGCCATCCGACAGGGGGGCGGTGAAAAACTGTTTTTT CAIRQGGGEKLFF
NA TRBJ2-7 TRBV14 TRBD1 TGTGCCAGCAGCCATCCGGGACAGGGGGTCGAGCAGTACTTC CASSHPGQGVEQYF
NA TRBJ1-1 TRBV9 NA TGTGCCAACATAACCGAGGGGGGGAGGAACACTGAAGCTTTCTTT CANITEGGRNTEAFF
once TRBJ2-2 TRBV18 NA TGTGCCAGCTCACCTCCTAGTCTCCCGGGGGCCGGGGAGCTGTTTTTT CASSPPSLPGAGELFF
NA TRBJ1-2 TRBV7-2 NA TGTGCCAGCAGCTTAGGCAGGGTATCAGCTAACTATGGCTACACCTTC CASSLGRVSANYGYTF
NA TRBJ2-3 TRBV5-4 TRBD2 TGTGCCAGCAGCCGACCCTTAGCGGGGGTAACAGATACGCAGTATTTT CASSRPLAGVTDTQYF
NA TRBJ1-1 TRBV6-5 NA TGTGCCAGTAGGGGGTACACTGAAGCTTTCTTT CASRGYTEAFF
NA TRBJ1-3 TRBV5-1 TRBD1 TGCGCCAGCAGCTTGGTCCCGGACAGGGCTGGAAACACCATATATTTT CASSLVPDRAGNTIYF
NA TRBJ2-5 TRBV28 TRBD1 TGTGCCAGCTTAGATCGGACAGGGGGCTTCCAAGAGACCCAGTACTTC CASLDRTGGFQETQYF
NA TRBJ2-7 TRBV28 NA TGTGCCAGCAGTTTGGGGCCAAACTTAGTGGGGAACGAGCAGTACTTC CASSLGPNLVGNEQYF
NA TRBJ2-3 TRBV9 NA TGTGCCAGCAGCGTAGGTCCGACTAGCACAGATACGCAGTATTTT CASSVGPTSTDTQYF
NA TRBJ2-7 TRBV5-1 TRBD1 TGCGCCAGCAGCTTGGTCAGGGGGACGCACGAGCAGTACTTC CASSLVRGTHEQYF
once TRBJ2-1 TRBV5-6 TRBD2 TGTGCCAGCAGCTGGGGGACCGGGACTAGTTACAATGAGCAGTTCTTC CASSWGTGTSYNEQFF
once TRBJ1-2 TRBV7-6 TRBD1 TGTGCCAGCAGCATCCTCAGGACAGGGGTTGGCTACACCTTC CASSILRTGVGYTF
NA TRBJ1-4 TRBV5-1 TRBD1 TGCGCCAGCAGCTTGGGGGACAGGGGACGTGAAAAACTGTTTTTT CASSLGDRGREKLFF
NA TRBJ2-2 TRBV5-1 TRBD1 TGCGCCAGCAGCTTGAGGGCAGGGGGGAACACCGGGGAGCTGTTTTTT CASSLRAGGNTGELFF
NA TRBJ2-7 TRBV9 NA TGTGCCAGCAGCGGAGAACCCTTCTCCGAGCAGTACTTC CASSGEPFSEQYF
NA TRBJ2-5 TRBV9 TRBD2 TGTGCCAGCAGCGTAGGTACACTAGCGGGGGCTCAAGAGACCCAGTACTTC CASSVGTLAGAQETQYF
NA TRBJ2-5 TRBV9 TRBD2 TGTGCCAGCAGCGTGGGACTAGCGGAGACCCAGTACTTC CASSVGLAETQYF
NA TRBJ1-4 TRBV4-1 NA TGCGCCAGCAGCCGGGGGGTCGTCGGACAAACAACTAATGAAAAACTGTTTTTT CASSRGVVGQTTNEKLFF
NA TRBJ2-5 TRBV12-2 NA TGTGCAAGTCGCTTAGTAAGGGGGATGTTCCGGGAGACCCAGTACTTC CASRLVRGMFRETQYF
NA TRBJ2-3 TRBV27 TRBD2 TGTGCCAGCACCCAAAGGGGTAGCGGGAGGGCCGGGGGCACAGATACGCAGTATTTT CASTQRGSGRAGGTDTQYF
NA TRBJ1-2 TRBV18 NA TGTGCCAGCTCACCACTGCCCCGGACAGAAAACTATGGCTACACCTTC CASSPLPRTENYGYTF
NA TRBJ2-3 TRBV6-5 TRBD2 TGTGCCAGCAGTTACTCACTAGCGGGCACAGATACGCAGTATTTT CASSYSLAGTDTQYF
NA TRBJ1-5 TRBV30 NA TGTGCCTGGAGTGTACTGGGGGGGCAGCCCCAGCATTTT CAWSVLGGQPQHF
NA TRBJ2-2 TRBV5-1 NA TGCGCCAGCAGCTTGGGCGGCAACACCGGGGAGCTGTTTTTT CASSLGGNTGELFF
NA TRBJ1-6 TRBV4-1 NA TGCGCCAGCAACAGAGAAACCCTTGCTAATTCACCCCTCCACTTT CASNRETLANSPLHF
NA TRBJ2-7 TRBV6-5 TRBD1 TGTGCCAGCAGCGCCTGGGACAGGGCCTACGAGCAGTACTTC CASSAWDRAYEQYF
NA TRBJ2-3 TRBV30 NA TGTGCCTGGAGCTTCGACTGGGGGGGCGCGGATACGCAGTATTTT CAWSFDWGGADTQYF
once TRBJ1-2 TRBV5-4 TRBD1 TGTGCCAGCAGCCCCGGACAGGGGGCAGGGTATGGCTACACCTTC CASSPGQGAGYGYTF
NA TRBJ1-1 TRBV28 NA TGTGCCAGCAGTTTAGGGGGACTTATGAACACTGAAGCTTTCTTT CASSLGGLMNTEAFF
NA TRBJ2-2 TRBV7-3 NA TGTGCCAGCAGCCCCAAGACGGAGAGCGCGAACACCGGGGAGCTGTTTTTT CASSPKTESANTGELFF
once TRBJ2-5 TRBV20-1 TRBD1 TGCAGTGCGCACAGGGGGGAGACCCAGTACTTC CSAHRGETQYF
NA TRBJ2-2 TRBV5-1 TRBD1 TGCGCCAGCAGCTTGACAGGGGAAGGGACCGGGGAGCTGTTTTTT CASSLTGEGTGELFF
NA TRBJ2-2 TRBV7-2 TRBD1 TGTGCCAGCAGCCCGCTACAGGGGGCATTCGGGGAGCTGTTTTTT CASSPLQGAFGELFF
NA TRBJ2-7 TRBV13 TRBD2 TGTGCCAGCAGCTTAGGTGGACTAGCGGAGAACTCCTACGAGCAGTACTTC CASSLGGLAENSYEQYF
NA TRBJ2-3 TRBV28 TRBD2 TGTGCCAGCAGTACATTAGCGGGAGAGGGGAATGGGGGGCAGTATTTT CASSTLAGEGNGGQYF
NA TRBJ1-2 TRBV9 NA TGTGCCAGCAGCCTAGCGGGGTTCGGGGGCTACACCTTC CASSLAGFGGYTF
NA TRBJ2-1 TRBV7-3 TRBD1 TGTGCCAGCAGCTTAACGGGGACAGGGGGCTACAATGAGCAGTTCTTC CASSLTGTGGYNEQFF
NA TRBJ1-2 TRBV7-2 NA TGTGCCAGCAGCTTTTCGGTAGCTAGGGGCTCGAATGGCTACACCTTC CASSFSVARGSNGYTF
once TRBJ2-5 TRBV5-1 TRBD1 TGCGCCAGCAGCCGATTGAATACAGGGGCCGAGACCCAGTACTTC CASSRLNTGAETQYF
NA TRBJ2-7 TRBV18 TRBD2 TGTGCCAGCTCACCCCCAGCGGGGACCTACGAGCAGTACTTC CASSPPAGTYEQYF
NA TRBJ2-1 TRBV5-1 TRBD2 TGCGCCAGCAGCTCGGGACTAGCGGGGGGGGAACGGTACAATGAGCAGTTCTTC CASSSGLAGGERYNEQFF
NA TRBJ1-2 TRBV6-1 NA TGTGCCAGCAGTGACCTTATACTCGGTGGCTACACCTTC CASSDLILGGYTF
NA TRBJ2-2 TRBV6-5 TRBD2 TGTGCCAGCAGTTCCCTAGCGGGAGTTTTCACAAAGGAGCTGTTTTTT CASSSLAGVFTKELFF
NA TRBJ2-1 TRBV2 TRBD2 TGTGCCAGCAGTGGGCGGGAGGGCTACAATGAGCAGTTCTTC CASSGREGYNEQFF
NA TRBJ1-1 TRBV30 NA TGTGCCTGGAGTGTAATGGAAGGGGGGAACACTGAAGCTTTCTTT CAWSVMEGGNTEAFF
NA TRBJ1-1 TRBV7-9 NA TGTGCCAGCAGCTTAGGAGGGTGGACCACTGAAGCTTTCTTT CASSLGGWTTEAFF
few TRBJ2-7 TRBV7-3 TRBD2 TGTGCCAGCAGCTTAACCGGGGAGGGCTCCTACGAGCAGTACTTC CASSLTGEGSYEQYF
NA TRBJ2-1 TRBV7-9 NA TGTGCCAGCAGCTCCCGGACTATAGATGAGCAGTTCTTC CASSSRTIDEQFF
NA TRBJ1-6 TRBV6-1 TRBD1 TGTGCCAGCAGTGTGGGACAGGGGAATTCACCCCTCCACTTT CASSVGQGNSPLHF
NA TRBJ1-3 TRBV30 TRBD1 TGTGCCTGGAGTGTAAGGGACAGACGCTCTGGAAACACCATATATTTT CAWSVRDRRSGNTIYF
NA TRBJ2-3 TRBV11-2 TRBD1 TGTGCCAGCAGCTTAGGACAGGGGAACACAGATACGCAGTATTTT CASSLGQGNTDTQYF
NA TRBJ1-4 TRBV27 TRBD1 TGTGCCAGCTCTCAGGGACAGGGGGGCTGGGAAAAACTGTTTTTT CASSQGQGGWEKLFF
NA TRBJ2-7 TRBV18 TRBD1 TGTGCCAGCTCACCAAGGACAGGGACCTACGAGCAGTACTTC CASSPRTGTYEQYF